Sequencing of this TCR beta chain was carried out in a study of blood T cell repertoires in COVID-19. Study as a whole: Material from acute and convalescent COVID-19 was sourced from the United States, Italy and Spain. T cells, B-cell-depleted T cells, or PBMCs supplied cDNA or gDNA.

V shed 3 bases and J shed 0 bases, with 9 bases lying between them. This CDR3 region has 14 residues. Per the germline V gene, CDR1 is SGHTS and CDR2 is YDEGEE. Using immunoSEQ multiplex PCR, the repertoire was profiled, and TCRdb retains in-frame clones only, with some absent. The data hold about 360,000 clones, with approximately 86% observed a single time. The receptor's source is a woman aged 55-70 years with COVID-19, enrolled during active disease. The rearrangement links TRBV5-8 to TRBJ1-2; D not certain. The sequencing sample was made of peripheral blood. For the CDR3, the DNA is TGTGCCAGCAGCTGGGGAGGACCTAACTATGGCTACACCTTC. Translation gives CASSWGGPNYGYTF.